The 24 T cell receptor beta chains below come from one sample, sequenced in a study of blood T cell repertoires in COVID-19. Profiled with immunoSEQ multiplex PCR; TCRdb holds only in-frame clones, not every one. There are 52,000 or so clones in the sample; 85% occur only once, and roughly 13% lies in the top ten. Material: peripheral blood. Receptors were obtained from a human donor in a cohort sampled during active COVID-19.

This clone has just a few counts. The junction departs from germline at one end; a sequencing error may be responsible. This chain links TRBV9 with TRBJ2-1; tentatively, D is TRBD1 (5 bases). The CDR3 loop spans 15 amino acids. In germline, CDR1 is SGDLS, CDR2 YYNGEE. This CDR3 is CASTVDSSSYNEQFF. In nucleotides, the CDR3 is TGTGCCAGCACCGTAGACAGCAGCTCCTACAATGAGCAGTTCTTC.

The V call is TRBV4-3, the J call TRBJ1-2; a possible D gene is TRBD1 (5 bases). Trimming cost V 0 bases and J 6 bases, with 11 bases left between them. CDR1 is LGHNA, CDR2 YSLEER, per germline. The CDR3 sequence is 14 residues long. CDR3 sequence (DNA): TGCGCCAGCAGCCAAGATCGGGGGGTGGATGGCTACACCTTC. This codes for CASSQDRGVDGYTF.

The chain recombines TRBV27 with TRBJ2-5; 7 bases are shared with TRBD1. The CDR3 sequence is 14 residues long. Germline V lookup: CDR1 MNHEY, CDR2 SMNVEV (reference sequence). The V segment lost 6 bases and the J segment 4 bases; nucleotides outside the gene matches: 8. In nucleotides, the CDR3 is TGTGCCAGCAGCTCTCGACAGGGATCAGAGACCCAGTACTTC. Encoded protein: CASSSRQGSETQYF.

This clone was seen once. J is TRBJ2-1 and V is TRBV9; tentatively, D is TRBD2 (6 bases). The CDR3 is 15 residues long. Trimming pared 6 bases from V and 2 bases from J, leaving 15 bases between. The V gene's germline CDR1 is SGDLS and CDR2 YYNGEE. As DNA, the CDR3 is TGTGCCAGCACTCCCCAGGGACTTCCCTACAATGAGCAGTTCTTC. Translated: CASTPQGLPYNEQFF.

The chain carries TRBV24-1 and TRBJ2-3; 9 nucleotides agree with TRBD2. Trimming at V came to 4 bases and at J to 4 bases, leaving 8 bases not matched to a gene. The CDR3 spans 16 residues. Germline V gene lookup returns CDR1 KGHDR and CDR2 SFDVKD. The CDR3 spells CATSDPAGGHADTQYF. As DNA, the CDR3 is TGTGCCACCAGTGACCCCGCGGGAGGGCACGCAGATACGCAGTATTTT.

This clone was observed a single time. The J gene is TRBJ1-2, the V gene TRBV24-1; TRBD1 aligns across 7 bases. The length of the CDR3 is 14 residues. V shed 4 bases and J 2 bases; nucleotides not matched to a gene: 3. In germline, CDR1 is KGHDR, CDR2 SFDVKD. CDR3 protein: CATSDSGGNYGYTF. CDR3 DNA: TGTGCCACCAGTGACTCAGGGGGGAACTATGGCTACACCTTC.

This chain connects TRBV19 to TRBJ2-5; a possible D gene is TRBD1 (5 bases). The V gene lost 5 bases and the J gene lost 0 bases, with 10 bases spanning the gap. The CDR3 consists of 14 residues. CDR1 LNHDA and CDR2 SQIVND come from the germline V gene (reference sequence). As DNA, the CDR3 is TGTGCCAGTAGTTTCGACAGATACCAAGAGACCCAGTACTTC. Translated: CASSFDRYQETQYF.

The chain carries TRBV4-3 and TRBJ2-2; TRBD1 agrees at 7 bases. Losses at the gene ends were 4 bases for V and 1 base for J; bases not matched to a gene: 21. Germline lookup yields CDR1 LGHNA and CDR2 YSLEER. The CDR3 spans 21 residues. The CDR3 loop is CASSPALTHRGQAVNTGELFF. The DNA for the CDR3 is TGCGCCAGCAGCCCCGCCCTCACACACCGAGGACAGGCGGTGAACACCGGGGAGCTGTTTTTT.

CDR3 sequence (DNA): TGTGCCAGCGGTCTCACCGGGTCCTATAATTCACCCCTCCACTTT. This translates into CASGLTGSYNSPLHF. The V and J genes are TRBV6-5 and TRBJ1-6; D call uncertain. The germline gives CDR1 MNHEY, CDR2 SVGAGI. Trimming removed 8 bases from V and 1 base from J, with 12 bases in between. The CDR3 is 15 residues long.

This chain connects TRBV11-1 to TRBJ2-7; TRBD1 is a possible D gene (5 bases). Germline lookup yields CDR1 SGHAT and CDR2 FQDESV (reference sequence). Trimming cost V 4 bases and J 4 bases, with 11 bases left between them. The CDR3 runs to 13 residues. CDR3 in amino acids: CASSSRQRYEQYF. The CDR3 bases are TGTGCCAGCAGCTCCAGACAGAGGTACGAGCAGTACTTC.

The chain is built from TRBV27 and TRBJ2-1, with TRBD2 matching 9 bases. Germline V gene lookup returns CDR1 MNHEY and CDR2 SMNVEV (reference sequence). There are 15 residues in the CDR3. Trimming at V came to 6 bases and at J to 4 bases, leaving 7 bases not matched to a gene. In DNA form, the CDR3 reads TGTGCCAGCAGCCCCGGGACTAGCAGATACAATGAGCAGTTCTTC. This gives the protein CASSPGTSRYNEQFF.

This chain links TRBV6-5 with TRBJ2-7, with D possibly matching TRBD2 (5 bases). The CDR3 runs to 16 residues. From germline, CDR1 is MNHEY and CDR2 SVGAGI. The V end was cut by 0 bases, the J end by 3 bases, with 15 bases between. The CDR3 protein is CASSYSPERLNYEQYF. The CDR3 DNA is TGTGCCAGCAGTTACTCACCGGAGCGGCTAAACTACGAGCAGTACTTC.

V is TRBV5-1 and J is TRBJ2-2; the match to TRBD2 covers 10 bases. There are 15 residues in the CDR3. Trimming cost V 4 bases and J 6 bases; bases outside gene matches: 6. CDR1 is SGHRS, CDR2 YFSETQ, per germline. CDR3 sequence reads: CASSGLGLAPGELFF. The CDR3 bases are TGCGCCAGCAGCGGACTGGGACTAGCGCCCGGGGAGCTGTTTTTT.

This clone was picked up one time. V usage is TRBV9 and J usage is TRBJ1-5; possible D gene TRBD1, 6 bases. Germline V CDR1 and CDR2: SGDLS, YYNGEE. The CDR3 extends over 14 amino acids. V lost 3 bases and J 7 bases, leaving 14 bases between the germline ends. CDR3 bases: TGTGCCAGCAGCGCACAGGGATCAGGACAGCCCCAGCATTTT. It translates to CASSAQGSGQPQHF.

This chain uses TRBV7-9 with TRBJ2-2, with 7 bases matching TRBD1. CDR1 and CDR2 from the germline V gene are SEHNR and FQNEAQ (reference sequence). With V trimmed by 6 bases and J by 1 base, 5 bases remained unmatched. The CDR3 runs to 15 residues. This chain's CDR3 is CASRPGTVNTGELFF. The CDR3 nucleotides are TGTGCCAGCAGGCCCGGGACAGTGAACACCGGGGAGCTGTTTTTT.

This sequence joins TRBV11-3 and TRBJ2-1; 8 positions agree with TRBD2. CDR1 is SGHNT, CDR2 YENEEA, per germline. J was trimmed by 1 base and V by 5 bases; bases with no gene match: 7. This CDR3 contains 16 residues. The CDR3 nucleotides are TGTGCCAGCAGCAAGAGCGGGAGTGGGTCCTACAATGAGCAGTTCTTC. The encoded protein is CASSKSGSGSYNEQFF. The variable domain in full, completed from reference TRBV11-3 and TRBJ2-1, reads EAGVVQSPRYKIIEKKQPVAFWCNPISGHNTLYWYLQNLGQGPELLIRYENEEAVDDSQLPKDRFSAERLKGVDSTLKIQPAELGDSAVYLCASSKSGSGSYNEQFFGPGTRLTVL.

The rearrangement uses TRBV11-2 and TRBJ2-5, with 8 bases lining up with TRBD2. Looked up from germline, CDR1 is SGHAT and CDR2 is FQNNGV. This CDR3 is 14 amino acids long. With 4 bases clipped from V and 5 bases from J, the junction kept 6 bases outside the gene matches. The CDR3 loop is CASSSLGGRETQYF. CDR3 nucleotide sequence: TGTGCCAGCAGCTCACTCGGCGGGAGGGAGACCCAGTACTTC.

V and J are TRBV28 and TRBJ2-1; TRBD1 is a possible D gene (5 bases). The germline gives CDR1 MDHEN, CDR2 SYDVKM. V was shortened by 3 bases and J by 0 bases, with 9 bases between the two germline ends. The CDR3 spans 15 residues. The CDR3 is CASSFQGNSYNEQFF. CDR3 coding DNA: TGTGCCAGCAGTTTTCAGGGCAACTCCTACAATGAGCAGTTCTTC. Full variable domain (remainder filled in from reference TRBV28 and TRBJ2-1): DVKVTQSSRYLVKRTGEKVFLECVQDMDHENMFWYRQDPGLGLRLIYFSYDVKMKEKGDIPEGYSVSREKKERFSLILESASTNQTSMYLCASSFQGNSYNEQFFGPGTRLTVL.

The V call is TRBV10-3, the J call TRBJ1-4; D is uncertain. The CDR3 is 15 amino acids. CDR1 is ENHRY and CDR2 is SYGVKD in the germline V gene. Trimming removed 3 bases at V and 2 bases at J, with 10 bases between. The CDR3, as DNA: TGTGCCATCAGTGATATGGGGAGCACTAATGAAAAACTGTTTTTT. It translates to CAISDMGSTNEKLFF.

V and J are TRBV15 and TRBJ2-2; 9 bases align to TRBD1. CDR3 length: 17 amino acids. With 0 bases clipped from V and 5 bases from J, the junction kept 7 bases outside the gene matches. Germline values: CDR1 LNHNV, CDR2 YYDKDF (reference sequence). The CDR3 sequence: CATSRDPGTGYTGELFF. The CDR3 nucleotides are TGTGCCACCAGCAGAGATCCCGGGACAGGGTATACCGGGGAGCTGTTTTTT.

This clone is a singleton in its sample. The genes are TRBV5-4 and TRBJ2-5, with D maybe TRBD2 (6 bases). CDR3 length: 12 residues. The V and J ends lost 5 bases and 5 bases respectively, with 10 bases between them. CDR1 and CDR2 (germline): SGHNT, YYREEE (reference sequence). CDR3 nucleotide sequence: TGTGCCAGCAGGCGGGACCGGGAGACCCAGTACTTC. Its translation: CASRRDRETQYF.

V usage is TRBV19 and J usage is TRBJ1-5, with D possibly matching TRBD1 (6 bases). Per germline, CDR1 LNHDA and CDR2 SQIVND (reference sequence). Trimming took 6 bases from V and 3 from J, leaving 24 bases between them. The CDR3 runs 18 residues. The DNA for the CDR3 is TGTGCCAGTAGCTCAAAAGTCTCCTACGGGACAAACAATCAGCCCCAGCATTTT. This encodes CASSSKVSYGTNNQPQHF.

J is TRBJ1-1 and V is TRBV2; tentative D call: TRBD1 (6 bases). The length of the CDR3 is 13 residues. Germline V gene sequence: CDR1 SNHLY, CDR2 FYNNEI. V shed 0 bases and J shed 11 bases, with 13 bases lying between them. In DNA form, the CDR3 reads TGTGCCAGCAGTGAAGCGGCAGGGGTTGGTGCTTTCTTT. This sequence encodes CASSEAAGVGAFF.

This rearrangement joins TRBV7-3 to TRBJ2-3, with TRBD1 as a possible D gene (5 bases). Germline V gene sequence: CDR1 SGHTA, CDR2 FQGTGA. V was cut by 1 base and J by 2 bases, with 16 bases left in between. The CDR3 loop spans 17 amino acids. CDR3: CASSLNGATRTTDTQYF. DNA of the CDR3: TGTGCCAGCAGCTTAAATGGGGCCACGCGGACCACAGATACGCAGTATTTT.